The 14 T cell receptor beta chains in this list originate from one sample, sequenced in a study of PD-1 blockade in mismatch repair-deficient tumors. Using immunoSEQ multiplex PCR, the repertoire was profiled, and TCRdb retains in-frame clones only, with some absent. The sample has over 100,000 clones; over 60% are singletons. Material: peripheral blood, obtained roughly 60 weeks after starting pembrolizumab. The receptor set was obtained from an adult with mismatch repair-deficient cancer.

The CDR3 protein is CASSEVAARETQYF. In nucleotides, the CDR3 is TGTGCCAGCAGTGAAGTGGCCGCCCGGGAGACCCAGTACTTC. The genes are TRBV6-1 and TRBJ2-5, with D unresolved. In germline, CDR1 is MNHNS, CDR2 SASEGT. Trimming took off 1 base at V and 5 bases at J, with 11 bases between the two ends. This CDR3 region has 14 residues.

The chain combines TRBV7-9 with TRBJ1-4; 12 positions match TRBD1. Germline trimming cut 5 bases from V and 8 bases from J; bases unmatched to any gene: 12. The CDR3 sequence is 17 residues long. In germline, CDR1 is SEHNR, CDR2 FQNEAQ (reference sequence). CDR3 bases: TGTGCCAGCAGCCGACCGGGACAGGGGGCCGCGTTGGAAAAACTGTTTTTT. Amino acids: CASSRPGQGAALEKLFF.

The CDR3, as DNA: TGTGCCAGCAGTGAAAGAAACGGTGAAGCTTTCTTT. This codes for CASSERNGEAFF. V gene TRBV6-1 combines with J gene TRBJ1-1, with D unresolved. The V end lost 2 bases, the J end lost 7 bases, and 8 bases lay between the germline ends. This CDR3 contains 12 residues. Germline CDR1 and CDR2: MNHNS and SASEGT.

Only one count was recorded for this clone. The chain recombines TRBV4-1 with TRBJ2-5; TRBD2 matches at 14 bases. Germline CDR1 reads MGHRA; CDR2 reads YSYEKL. The CDR3 extends over 16 amino acids. Trimming removed 4 bases from V and 5 bases from J; junction bases left unmatched: 6. CDR3 sequence: CASSLTSGRAGETQYF. The CDR3 DNA reads as TGCGCCAGCAGCCTGACTAGCGGGAGGGCCGGGGAGACCCAGTACTTC.

The rearrangement links TRBV11-2 to TRBJ1-4; D is unclear. CDR3 length: 12 residues. V was clipped by 4 bases and J by 8 bases, with 8 bases between them. The germline gives CDR1 SGHAT, CDR2 FQNNGV. CDR3 nucleotides: TGTGCCAGCAGCTCCTTTAGAGAAAAACTGTTTTTT. It is translated as CASSSFREKLFF.

This rearrangement joins TRBV6-1 to TRBJ1-2, with D hard to call. V was pared by 4 bases and J by 2 bases, with 14 bases between. This CDR3 contains 15 residues. Germline-derived CDR1 and CDR2 are MNHNS and SASEGT. CDR3 bases: TGTGCCAGCAGTGTCCCTGAGGCGGGGAACTATGGCTACACCTTC. Its translation is CASSVPEAGNYGYTF.

The chain uses TRBV7-9 and TRBJ2-1; 13 nucleotides match TRBD2. This CDR3 has 19 amino acids. The ends lost 1 base at V and 9 bases at J; junction bases unmatched: 15. Germline assignment: CDR1 SEHNR and CDR2 FQNEAQ (reference sequence). The CDR3 region is CASSLGTSGSLYRVGEQFF. Written as DNA, the CDR3 is TGTGCCAGCAGCTTAGGGACTAGCGGGAGCCTTTACCGGGTAGGTGAGCAGTTCTTC.

As DNA, the CDR3 is TGTGCCAGCAGTTCGACAGGTGGTCAGCCCCAGCATTTT. Amino acids: CASSSTGGQPQHF. The V gene is TRBV6-5, the J gene TRBJ1-5, with D perhaps matching TRBD1 (6 bases). The CDR3 contains 13 residues. Germline V gene data show CDR1 as MNHEY and CDR2 as SVGAGI. Trimming left V 4 bases short and J 6 bases short, with 10 bases between.

The chain has TRBV4-3 and TRBJ2-1; weak D call: TRBD2 (6 bases). V dropped 4 bases and J dropped 7 bases, with 20 bases sitting between them. This CDR3 is 16 amino acids long. The germline V gene encodes CDR1 LGHNA and CDR2 YSLEER. CDR3 protein: CASSRSSAGSNNEQFF. CDR3 DNA: TGCGCCAGCAGCCGCAGCAGTGCCGGGAGCAATAATGAGCAGTTCTTC.

The chain carries TRBV30 and TRBJ2-2; the match to TRBD2 covers 9 bases. The germline V gene has CDR1 GTSNPN and CDR2 SVGIG (reference sequence). CDR3 length: 16 residues. With V trimmed by 5 bases and J by 5 bases, 12 bases remained unmatched. CDR3 sequence: CAWDRKGLAGTGELFF. CDR3 DNA sequence: TGTGCCTGGGACAGAAAGGGGCTAGCGGGAACCGGGGAGCTGTTTTTT.

This clone appeared once. CDR3 region: CASSLSGTSHYNEQFF. DNA for the CDR3: TGTGCCAGCAGCTTATCCGGGACTAGCCACTACAATGAGCAGTTCTTC. The V and J genes are TRBV5-4 and TRBJ2-1, with TRBD2 matching over 9 bases. The V segment lost 2 bases and the J segment 3 bases; nucleotides outside the gene matches: 6. This CDR3 is 16 amino acids long. Germline lookup yields CDR1 SGHNT and CDR2 YYREEE (reference sequence).

This chain links TRBV29-1 with TRBJ2-7; no clear D gene. The length of the CDR3 is 11 residues. The germline CDR1 and CDR2 sequences are SQVTM and ANQGSEA. The germline V and J ends were trimmed by 5 bases and 6 bases, with 11 bases remaining between them. This chain's CDR3 is CSVLQTAEQYF. CDR3 in DNA: TGCAGCGTTCTTCAGACGGCCGAGCAGTACTTC.

This clone was picked up one time. J is TRBJ2-7 and V is TRBV19, with TRBD1 matching 11 bases. There are 15 residues in the CDR3. CDR1 LNHDA and CDR2 SQIVND come from the germline V gene (reference sequence). The ends lost 6 bases at V and 3 bases at J; junction bases unmatched: 7. As DNA, the CDR3 is TGTGCCAGTAGACTGGGACAGGGGGTTCTCTACGAGCAGTACTTC. Translating it yields CASRLGQGVLYEQYF.

This chain connects TRBV11-2 to TRBJ2-1; a possible D gene is TRBD2 (6 bases). V was shortened by 8 bases and J by 4 bases, with 12 bases between the two germline ends. CDR3 length: 13 amino acids. Germline CDR1 SGHAT, CDR2 FQNNGV. The CDR3: CASREPIYNEQFF. CDR3 coding DNA: TGTGCCAGCCGGGAGCCCATATACAATGAGCAGTTCTTC. The full variable domain, with the rest looked up from reference TRBV11-2 and TRBJ2-1, is EAGVAQSPRYKIIEKRQSVAFWCNPISGHATLYWYQQILGQGPKLLIQFQNNGVVDDSQLPKDRFSAERLKGVDSTLKIQPAKLEDSAVYLCASREPIYNEQFFGPGTRLTVL.